Below are 21 T cell receptor beta chains sequenced from a single sample in a study of blood T cell repertoires in COVID-19. Clones were read by immunoSEQ multiplex PCR, and TCRdb kept only the in-frame ones, dropping some. The repertoire has about 270,000 clones, more than 70% of them found once; the top ten carry roughly 3.1%. The sample taken for sequencing was peripheral blood. The receptors come from a woman aged 18-29 years with acute or convalescent COVID-19.

This chain uses TRBV28 with TRBJ1-4; 11 positions match TRBD1. CDR3 length equals 16 residues. Germline values: CDR1 MDHEN, CDR2 SYDVKM. V lost 7 bases, J lost 7 bases, and 11 bases stayed unmatched. CDR3 residues: CASKPSPGTGGEKLFF. The CDR3, as DNA: TGTGCCAGCAAACCGAGCCCCGGGACAGGGGGTGAAAAACTGTTTTTT.

This chain uses TRBV6-5 with TRBJ1-2; D is ambiguous. V lost 8 bases, J lost 3 bases, and 7 bases lay in between. The germline CDR1 and CDR2 sequences are MNHEY and SVGAGI. The CDR3 covers 11 residues. CDR3 sequence (DNA): TGTGCCAGCCTTTCGGACTATGGCTACACCTTC. Translated: CASLSDYGYTF.

The chain has TRBV3-1 (or the pseudogene TRBV3-2) and TRBJ1-6, with TRBD1 matching over 7 bases. V shed 4 bases and J 6 bases; nucleotides not matched to a gene: 9. Germline V CDR1 and CDR2: LGHDT, YNNKEL (reference sequence). This CDR3 region has 16 residues. CDR3 in DNA: TGTGCCAGCAGCCCCATTCGGGACAGAAGTAATTCACCCCTCCACTTT. Protein sequence: CASSPIRDRSNSPLHF.

The J gene is TRBJ2-5, the V gene TRBV7-9; D gene ambiguous. CDR1 SEHNR and CDR2 FQNEAQ come from the germline V gene (reference sequence). The length of the CDR3 is 14 residues. V lost 1 base and J lost 5, with 11 bases in between. As DNA, the CDR3 is TGTGCCAGCAGCTTAGAGATCTACTGGGAGACCCAGTACTTC. This encodes CASSLEIYWETQYF. The full variable domain, its missing parts supplied by reference TRBV7-9 and TRBJ2-5, is DTGVSQNPRHKITKRGQNVTFRCDPISEHNRLYWYRQTLGQGPEFLTYFQNEAQLEKSRLLSDRFSAERPKGSFSTLEIQRTEQGDSAMYLCASSLEIYWETQYFGPGTRLLVL.

The chain uses TRBV4-3 and TRBJ2-7; a possible D gene is TRBD1 (6 bases). The CDR3 sequence is 16 residues long. The V end was cut by 2 bases, the J end by 0 bases, with 14 bases between. The germline gives CDR1 LGHNA, CDR2 YSLEER. The CDR3: CASSQFRQGISYEQYF. The CDR3 DNA reads as TGCGCCAGCAGCCAATTCCGGCAGGGGATCTCCTACGAGCAGTACTTC.

On this clone itself: The junction departs from germline at one end; a sequencing error may be responsible. The V call is TRBV7-2, the J call TRBJ2-2, with D perhaps TRBD2 (5 bases). The length of the CDR3 is 17 residues. Per the germline V gene, CDR1 is SGHTA and CDR2 is FQGNSA. Here the CDR3 DNA reads TGTGCCAGCAGCGTAGCGCGTGCACAGATACTAGCCGGGGAGCTGTTTTTT. This encodes CASSVARAQILAGELFF.

V is TRBV9 and J is TRBJ2-5, with D uncertain. The ends were cut back, 0 bases at V and 0 bases at J, with 12 bases in the middle. Looked up from germline, CDR1 is SGDLS and CDR2 is YYNGEE. The CDR3 contains 16 residues. CDR3 coding DNA: TGTGCCAGCAGCGTAGTGGGTAGCCTGGACCAAGAGACCCAGTACTTC. Its protein product is CASSVVGSLDQETQYF.

There are a few counts of this clone. The chain is built from TRBV5-1 and TRBJ1-1; 7 bases fit TRBD1. The CDR3 is 17 amino acids. Germline CDR1 and CDR2: SGHRS and YFSETQ. V dropped 0 bases and J dropped 2; count of bases not matched to a gene: 10. CDR3 sequence (DNA): TGCGCCAGCAGCTTGGGACTTACCGGGACAGCTAACACTGAAGCTTTCTTT. It is translated as CASSLGLTGTANTEAFF. The variable domain in full, with the rest retrieved from reference TRBV5-1 and TRBJ1-1, is KAGVTQTPRYLIKTRGQQVTLSCSPISGHRSVSWYQQTPGQGLQFLFEYFSETQRNKGNFPGRFSGRQFSNSRSEMNVSTLELGDSALYLCASSLGLTGTANTEAFFGQGTRLTVV.

The chain employs TRBV6-6 and TRBJ2-7; the match to TRBD2 covers 13 bases. The CDR3 is made up of 15 amino acids. The junction had 6 bases not matched to a gene; V was cut back by 4 bases and J by 6 bases. CDR1 and CDR2 (germline): MNHNY, SVGAGI (reference sequence). This CDR3 reads CASSFGGLAGREQYF. CDR3 nucleotide sequence: TGTGCCAGCAGTTTTGGGGGACTAGCGGGACGCGAGCAGTACTTC.

The chain recombines TRBV14 with TRBJ2-3, with D uncertain. The CDR3 is made up of 15 amino acids. Trimming removed 2 bases at V and 0 bases at J, with 9 bases between. Germline CDR1 is SGHDN and CDR2 is FVKESK. The CDR3 nucleotides are TGTGCCAGCAGCCAAAGACTTGATAGCACAGATACGCAGTATTTT. As protein: CASSQRLDSTDTQYF.

The J gene is TRBJ2-1, the V gene TRBV13, with D tentatively TRBD2 (7 bases). The germline V gene encodes CDR1 PRHDT and CDR2 FYEKMQ (reference sequence). This CDR3 spans 14 amino acids. The V end was cut by 8 bases, the J end by 5 bases, with 16 bases between. The CDR3 DNA reads TGTGCCAGCGGGAGGGGGGCCTGGGACAATGAGCAGTTCTTC. Translation: CASGRGAWDNEQFF.

CDR3 DNA: TGTGCCAGCAGTACGAGGGAAGTTGGACGTGGCTACACCTTC. This sequence encodes CASSTREVGRGYTF. The chain is built from TRBV9 and TRBJ1-2; no reliable D call. Trimming took off 5 bases at V and 7 bases at J, with 18 bases between the two ends. The CDR3 is made up of 14 amino acids. CDR1 and CDR2 (germline): SGDLS, YYNGEE.

This clone was detected once. The V gene is TRBV10-1, the J gene TRBJ2-1, with 9 bases that match TRBD2. The CDR3 extends over 16 amino acids. V lost 3 bases to trimming and J lost 2 bases; unmatched junction nucleotides: 5. CDR1 and CDR2 from the germline V gene are WNHNN and SYGVQD (reference sequence). CDR3 DNA: TGCGCCAGCAGTGATGTACAGCGGGGGGCCTACAATGAGCAGTTCTTC. Residues: CASSDVQRGAYNEQFF.

The chain carries TRBV4-2 and TRBJ2-6; no reliable D call. Germline loops: CDR1 LGHNA, CDR2 YNFKEQ. The CDR3 runs 15 residues. The germline V and J ends were trimmed by 1 base and 0 bases, with 4 bases remaining between them. The CDR3 here is CASSQVSSGANVLTF. The CDR3, as DNA: TGTGCCAGCAGCCAAGTCTCCTCTGGGGCCAACGTCCTGACTTTC.

The chain joins TRBV10-3 to TRBJ1-1, with D tentatively TRBD1 (5 bases). The germline CDR1 and CDR2 sequences are ENHRY and SYGVKD. The CDR3 covers 12 residues. Trimming removed 0 bases at V and 11 bases at J, with 10 bases between. CDR3 DNA sequence: TGTGCCATCAGTGAGTCCTATGGGGGGGCTTTCTTT. It codes for CAISESYGGAFF.

Only one count was recorded for this clone. The rearrangement joins TRBV7-2 to TRBJ2-1; the match to TRBD2 covers 7 bases. The germline CDR1 and CDR2 sequences are SGHTA and FQGNSA. The trim removed 2 bases at V and 8 bases at J, leaving 21 bases unmatched. The CDR3 loop spans 19 amino acids. CDR3 protein: CASSLNLRVGGLPSDEQFF. The CDR3 coding sequence is TGTGCCAGCAGCTTAAATCTCCGGGTGGGAGGGCTTCCTTCGGATGAGCAGTTCTTC.

The chain has TRBV6-5 and TRBJ2-5; 13 bases line up with TRBD2. Germline V gene lookup returns CDR1 MNHEY and CDR2 SVGAGI. The CDR3 totals 15 residues. The V gene end was trimmed by 6 bases and the J gene end by 7 bases; junction bases not matched to a gene: 8. Here the CDR3 reads CASRPGLAGVGTQYF. CDR3 nucleotides: TGTGCCAGCAGACCTGGACTAGCGGGAGTAGGGACCCAGTACTTC.

The chain has TRBV25-1 and TRBJ1-1; TRBD1 might be the D (5 bases). Trimming left V 0 bases short and J 3 bases short, with 11 bases between. CDR3 size: 15 residues. CDR1 and CDR2 (germline): MGHDK, SYGVNS. The CDR3 reads CASSEYGDWDTEAFF. The DNA for the CDR3 is TGTGCCAGCAGTGAATATGGGGACTGGGACACTGAAGCTTTCTTT.

The rearrangement uses TRBV5-6 and TRBJ1-1, with D possibly matching TRBD1 (6 bases). The CDR3 spans 14 residues. Germline CDR1 SGHDT, CDR2 YYEEEE. The ends were cut back, 3 bases at V and 4 bases at J, with 13 bases in the middle. As DNA, the CDR3 is TGTGCCAGCAGCTGGCGCTTAGGGGGCACTGAAGCTTTCTTT. It is translated as CASSWRLGGTEAFF.

This CDR3 reads CASSPFGAGGNQPQHF. In nucleotides, the CDR3 is TGTGCCAGCAGCCCTTTTGGGGCGGGAGGCAATCAGCCCCAGCATTTT. This chain connects TRBV28 to TRBJ1-5; possible D gene TRBD1, 5 bases. The CDR3 loop spans 16 amino acids. V was trimmed by 6 bases and J by 2 bases, leaving 17 bases between them. The germline gives CDR1 MDHEN, CDR2 SYDVKM.

V is TRBV11-2 and J is TRBJ2-5; TRBD1 agrees at 8 bases. The CDR3 extends over 13 amino acids. V gave up 7 bases and J gave up 3 bases; unmatched junction bases: 4. Germline V lookup: CDR1 SGHAT, CDR2 FQNNGV. The CDR3 region is CASTGTGEETQYF. CDR3 nucleotide sequence: TGTGCCAGCACAGGGACAGGAGAAGAGACCCAGTACTTC.